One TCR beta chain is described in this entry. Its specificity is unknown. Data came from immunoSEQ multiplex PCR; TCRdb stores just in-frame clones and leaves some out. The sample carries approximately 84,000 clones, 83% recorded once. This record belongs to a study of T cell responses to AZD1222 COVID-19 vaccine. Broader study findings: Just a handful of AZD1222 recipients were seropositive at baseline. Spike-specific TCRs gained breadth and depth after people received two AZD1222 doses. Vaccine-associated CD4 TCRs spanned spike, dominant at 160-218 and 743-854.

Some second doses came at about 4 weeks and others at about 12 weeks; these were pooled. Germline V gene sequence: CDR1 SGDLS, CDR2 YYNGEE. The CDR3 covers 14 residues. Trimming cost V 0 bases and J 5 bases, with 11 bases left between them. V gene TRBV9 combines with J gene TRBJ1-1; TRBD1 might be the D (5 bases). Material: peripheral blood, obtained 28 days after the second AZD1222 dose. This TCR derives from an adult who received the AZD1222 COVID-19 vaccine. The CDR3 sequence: CASSVAGVGTEAFF. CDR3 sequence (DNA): TGTGCCAGCAGCGTAGCGGGGGTTGGGACTGAAGCTTTCTTT. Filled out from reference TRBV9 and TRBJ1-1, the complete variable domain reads DSGVTQTPKHLITATGQRVTLRCSPRSGDLSVYWYQQSLDQGLQFLIQYYNGEERAKGNILERFSAQQFPDLHSELNLSSLELGDSALYFCASSVAGVGTEAFFGQGTRLTVV.